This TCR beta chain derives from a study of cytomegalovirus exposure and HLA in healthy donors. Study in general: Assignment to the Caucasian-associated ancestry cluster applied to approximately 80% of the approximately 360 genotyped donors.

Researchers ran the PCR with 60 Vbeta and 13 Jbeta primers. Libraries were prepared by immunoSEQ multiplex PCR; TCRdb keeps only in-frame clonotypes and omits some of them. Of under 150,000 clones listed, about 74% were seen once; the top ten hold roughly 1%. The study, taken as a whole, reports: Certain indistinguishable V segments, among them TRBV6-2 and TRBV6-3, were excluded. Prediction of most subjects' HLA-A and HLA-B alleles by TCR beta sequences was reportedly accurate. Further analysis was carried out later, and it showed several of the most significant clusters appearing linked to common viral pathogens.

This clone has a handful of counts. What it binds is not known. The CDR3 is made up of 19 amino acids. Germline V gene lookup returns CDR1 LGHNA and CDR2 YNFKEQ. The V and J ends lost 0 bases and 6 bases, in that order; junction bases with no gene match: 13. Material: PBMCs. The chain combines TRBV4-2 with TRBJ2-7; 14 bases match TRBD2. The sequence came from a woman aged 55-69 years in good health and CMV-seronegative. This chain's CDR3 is CASSQDPGLAGAGALEQYF. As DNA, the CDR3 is TGTGCCAGCAGCCAAGACCCGGGACTAGCGGGAGCGGGGGCCCTCGAGCAGTACTTC.